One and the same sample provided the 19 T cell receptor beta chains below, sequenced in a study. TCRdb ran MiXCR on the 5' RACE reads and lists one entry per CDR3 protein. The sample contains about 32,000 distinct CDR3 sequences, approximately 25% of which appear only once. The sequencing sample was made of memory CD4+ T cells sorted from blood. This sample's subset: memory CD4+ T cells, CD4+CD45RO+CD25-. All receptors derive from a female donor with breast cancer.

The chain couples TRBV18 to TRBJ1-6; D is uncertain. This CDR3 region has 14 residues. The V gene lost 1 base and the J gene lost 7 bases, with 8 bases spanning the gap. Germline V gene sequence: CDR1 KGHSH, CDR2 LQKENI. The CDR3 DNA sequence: TGTGCCAGCTCACCACAAACAGCGAATTCACCCCTCCACTTT. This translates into CASSPQTANSPLHF.

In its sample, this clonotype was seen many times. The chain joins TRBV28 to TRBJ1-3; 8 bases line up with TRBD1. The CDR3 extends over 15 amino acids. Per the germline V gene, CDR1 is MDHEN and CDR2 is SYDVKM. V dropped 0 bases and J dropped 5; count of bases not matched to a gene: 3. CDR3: CASSLWDRVRNTIYF. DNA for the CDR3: TGTGCCAGCAGTTTATGGGACAGGGTTCGAAACACCATATATTTT.

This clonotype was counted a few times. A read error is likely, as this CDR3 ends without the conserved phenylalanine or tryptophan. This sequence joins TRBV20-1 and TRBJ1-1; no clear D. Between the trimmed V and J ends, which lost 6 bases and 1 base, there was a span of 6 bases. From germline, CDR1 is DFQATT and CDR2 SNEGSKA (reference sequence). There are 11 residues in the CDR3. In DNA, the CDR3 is TGCAGTGCCCCTAGGAACACTGAAGCTTTCTTG. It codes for CSAPRNTEAFL.

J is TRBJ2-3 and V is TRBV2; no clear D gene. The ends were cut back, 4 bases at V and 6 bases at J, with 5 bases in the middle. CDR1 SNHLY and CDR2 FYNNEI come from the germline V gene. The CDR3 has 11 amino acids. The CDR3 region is CASSGMDTQYF. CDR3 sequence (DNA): TGTGCCAGCAGTGGTATGGATACGCAGTATTTT.

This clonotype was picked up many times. Here the CDR3 reads CASSSSGLSTDTQYF. As DNA, the CDR3 is TGTGCCAGCAGCTCCTCGGGACTCAGCACAGATACGCAGTATTTT. V is TRBV7-3 and J is TRBJ2-3, with D possibly being TRBD2 (6 bases). The CDR3 loop spans 15 amino acids. The V end lost 4 bases, the J end lost 0 bases, and 11 bases lay between the germline ends. The germline gives CDR1 SGHTA, CDR2 FQGTGA.

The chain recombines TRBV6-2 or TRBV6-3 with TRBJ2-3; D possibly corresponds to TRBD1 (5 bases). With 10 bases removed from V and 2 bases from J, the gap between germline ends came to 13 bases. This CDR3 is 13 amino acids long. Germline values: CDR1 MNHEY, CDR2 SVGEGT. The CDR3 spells CATLGLPTDTQYF. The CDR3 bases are TGTGCCACCCTGGGGCTTCCCACAGATACGCAGTATTTT.

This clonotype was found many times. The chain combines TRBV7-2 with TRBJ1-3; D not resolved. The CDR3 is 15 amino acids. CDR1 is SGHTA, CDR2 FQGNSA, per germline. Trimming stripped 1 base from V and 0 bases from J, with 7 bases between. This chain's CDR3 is CASSLELFSGNTIYF. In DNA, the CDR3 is TGTGCCAGCAGCTTAGAGTTGTTCTCTGGAAACACCATATATTTT.

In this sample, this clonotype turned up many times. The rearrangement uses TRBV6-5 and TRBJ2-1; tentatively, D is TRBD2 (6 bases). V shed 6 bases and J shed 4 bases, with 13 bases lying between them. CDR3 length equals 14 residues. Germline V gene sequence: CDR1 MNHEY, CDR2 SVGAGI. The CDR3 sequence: CASSPGTFYNEQFF. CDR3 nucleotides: TGTGCCAGCAGCCCCGGGACTTTTTACAATGAGCAGTTCTTC.

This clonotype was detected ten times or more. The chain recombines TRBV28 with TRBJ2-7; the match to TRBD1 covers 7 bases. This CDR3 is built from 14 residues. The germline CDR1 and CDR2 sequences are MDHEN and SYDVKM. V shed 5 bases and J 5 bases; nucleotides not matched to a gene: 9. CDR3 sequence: CASSPLGQPNEQYF. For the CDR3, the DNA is TGTGCCAGCAGTCCCTTGGGACAGCCTAACGAGCAGTACTTC.

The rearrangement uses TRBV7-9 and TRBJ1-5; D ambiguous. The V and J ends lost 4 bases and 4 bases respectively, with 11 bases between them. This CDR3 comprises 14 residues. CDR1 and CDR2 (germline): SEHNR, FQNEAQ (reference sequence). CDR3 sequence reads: CASSSSRQNQPQHF. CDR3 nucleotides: TGTGCCAGCAGCTCCTCCAGGCAGAATCAGCCCCAGCATTTT. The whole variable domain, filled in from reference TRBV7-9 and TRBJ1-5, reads DTGVSQNPRHKITKRGQNVTFRCDPISEHNRLYWYRQTLGQGPEFLTYFQNEAQLEKSRLLSDRFSAERPKGSFSTLEIQRTEQGDSAMYLCASSSSRQNQPQHFGDGTRLSIL.

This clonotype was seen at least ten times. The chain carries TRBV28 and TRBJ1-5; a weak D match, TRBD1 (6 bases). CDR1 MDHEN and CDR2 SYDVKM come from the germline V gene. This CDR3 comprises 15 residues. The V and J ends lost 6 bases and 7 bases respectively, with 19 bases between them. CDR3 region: CASSLQGGRGQPQHF. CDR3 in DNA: TGTGCCAGCAGCCTACAGGGAGGGCGCGGACAGCCCCAGCATTTT.

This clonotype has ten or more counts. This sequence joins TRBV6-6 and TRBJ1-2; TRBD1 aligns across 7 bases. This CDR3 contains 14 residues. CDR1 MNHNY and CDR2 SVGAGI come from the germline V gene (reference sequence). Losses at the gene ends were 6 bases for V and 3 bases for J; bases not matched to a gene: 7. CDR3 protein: CASRDPGTDYGYTF. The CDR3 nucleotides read TGTGCCAGCAGAGACCCCGGGACAGACTATGGCTACACCTTC.

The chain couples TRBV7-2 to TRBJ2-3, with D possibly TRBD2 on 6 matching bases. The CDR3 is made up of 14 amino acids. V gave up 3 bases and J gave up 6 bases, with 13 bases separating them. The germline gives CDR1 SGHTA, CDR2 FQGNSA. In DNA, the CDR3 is TGTGCCAGCAGCTTGGATAGCGGCAGGGATACGCAGTATTTT. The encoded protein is CASSLDSGRDTQYF.

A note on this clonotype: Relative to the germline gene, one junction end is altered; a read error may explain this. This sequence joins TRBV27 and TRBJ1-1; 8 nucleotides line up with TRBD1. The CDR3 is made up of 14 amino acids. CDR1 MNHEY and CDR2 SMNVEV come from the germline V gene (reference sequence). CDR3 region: CASSPRGPDTEAFF. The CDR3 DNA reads TGTGCCAGCAGTCCCAGGGGGCCAGACACTGAAGCCTTCTTT.

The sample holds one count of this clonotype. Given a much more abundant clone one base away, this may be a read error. CDR3 DNA sequence: TGTGCCAGCAGCCAAGATGGCGGGGGGGCCTACAGTGAGCAGTTCTTC. It translates to CASSQDGGGAYSEQFF. The J gene is TRBJ2-1, the V gene TRBV4-2; TRBD2 matches 9 bases. The CDR3 is 16 residues long. Germline V gene lookup returns CDR1 LGHNA and CDR2 YNFKEQ.

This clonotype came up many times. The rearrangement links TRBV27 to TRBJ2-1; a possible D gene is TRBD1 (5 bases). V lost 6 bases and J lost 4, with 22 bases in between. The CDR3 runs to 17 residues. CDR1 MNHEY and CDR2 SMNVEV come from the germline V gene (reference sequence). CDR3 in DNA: TGTGCCAGCAGACTATTGGGGCCCAAAGAAGGGTACAATGAGCAGTTCTTC. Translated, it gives CASRLLGPKEGYNEQFF.

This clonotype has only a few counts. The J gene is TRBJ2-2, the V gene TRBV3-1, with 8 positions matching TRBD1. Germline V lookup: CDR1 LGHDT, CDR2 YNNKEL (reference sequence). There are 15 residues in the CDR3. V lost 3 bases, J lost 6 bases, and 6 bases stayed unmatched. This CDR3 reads CASSQLTGAAGELFF. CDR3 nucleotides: TGTGCCAGCAGCCAGTTGACAGGGGCGGCCGGGGAGCTGTTTTTT.

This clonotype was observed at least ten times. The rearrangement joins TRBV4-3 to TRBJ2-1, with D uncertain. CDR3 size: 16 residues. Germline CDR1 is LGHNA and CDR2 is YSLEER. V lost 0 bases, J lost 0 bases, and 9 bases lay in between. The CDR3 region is CASSQDPAGSYNEQFF. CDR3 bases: TGCGCCAGCAGCCAAGATCCTGCTGGCTCCTACAATGAGCAGTTCTTC.

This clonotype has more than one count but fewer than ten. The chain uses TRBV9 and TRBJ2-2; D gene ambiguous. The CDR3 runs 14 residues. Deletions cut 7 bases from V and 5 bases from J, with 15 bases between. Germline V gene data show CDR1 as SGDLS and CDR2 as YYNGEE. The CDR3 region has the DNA TGTGCCAGCGGCTCCCCGGTGAGAACCGGGGAGCTGTTTTTT. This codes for CASGSPVRTGELFF.